The rows below give T cell receptor beta chains drawn from one sample of a study of blood T cell repertoires in COVID-19. This table comes from immunoSEQ multiplex PCR, and its TCRdb copy is limited to in-frame clones, with some not included. The sample contains about 340,000 clones, 92% of which appear only once. Sequenced: PBMCs or T cells enriched from blood (not recorded which). These receptors all stem from a woman under 40 who had recovered from COVID-19. CDR3s include the opening cysteine and the closing phenylalanine or tryptophan. D genes are given only for firm matches. Part of the rows lack a size; the others show once, few, many or a class for expanded clones.

d_gene: NA; j_gene: TRBJ2-7; abundance: NA; v_gene: TRBV2; CDR3nt: TGTGCCAGCAGGGACAGTTACGAGCAGTACTTC; CDR3aa: CASRDSYEQYF
d_gene: TRBD2; j_gene: TRBJ2-1; abundance: NA; v_gene: TRBV15; CDR3nt: TGTGCCACCAGCGTCGGGACTAGTGTCGATGAGCAGTTCTTC; CDR3aa: CATSVGTSVDEQFF
d_gene: NA; j_gene: TRBJ1-1; abundance: NA; v_gene: TRBV18; CDR3nt: TGTGCCAGCTCACCCCGAGGGCAGGATACTGAAGCTTTCTTT; CDR3aa: CASSPRGQDTEAFF
d_gene: TRBD1; j_gene: TRBJ2-7; abundance: NA; v_gene: TRBV6-5; CDR3nt: TGTGCCAGCAGAGTGCCAGGGGGAAGCTCCTACGAGCAGTACTTC; CDR3aa: CASRVPGGSSYEQYF
d_gene: NA; j_gene: TRBJ1-1; abundance: NA; v_gene: TRBV13; CDR3nt: TGTGCCAGCAGCTTAGCACAGGCGTCTGAAGCTTTCTTT; CDR3aa: CASSLAQASEAFF
d_gene: NA; j_gene: TRBJ2-1; abundance: NA; v_gene: TRBV24-1; CDR3nt: TGTGCCACCAGTGACACCGGGGGTAGTGGCAATGAGCAGTTCTTC; CDR3aa: CATSDTGGSGNEQFF
d_gene: NA; j_gene: TRBJ2-7; abundance: once; v_gene: TRBV11-3; CDR3nt: TGTGCCAGCAGCCCAGGGGAAACCTACGAGCAGTACTTC; CDR3aa: CASSPGETYEQYF
d_gene: NA; j_gene: TRBJ2-1; abundance: few; v_gene: TRBV29-1; CDR3nt: TGCAGCCACCCGGCCTACAATGAGCAGTTCTTC; CDR3aa: CSHPAYNEQFF
d_gene: NA; j_gene: TRBJ1-2; abundance: NA; v_gene: TRBV2; CDR3nt: TGTGCCAGCAGTTTGTTCCGGGATACCGTCAGGAGTAGGGGCTACACCTTC; CDR3aa: CASSLFRDTVRSRGYTF
d_gene: TRBD1; j_gene: TRBJ2-2; abundance: NA; v_gene: TRBV19; CDR3nt: TGTGCCAGTACTCCAGAGGGGAGAGGGGGCGGCGGGGAGCTGTTTTTT; CDR3aa: CASTPEGRGGGGELFF
d_gene: TRBD1; j_gene: TRBJ2-3; abundance: NA; v_gene: TRBV11-2; CDR3nt: TGTGCCAGCAGCCACGACAGGGTAGATACGCAGTATTTT; CDR3aa: CASSHDRVDTQYF